A selection of T cell receptor beta chains follows, all from one sample in a study of blood T cell repertoires in COVID-19. Repertoires were generated with immunoSEQ multiplex PCR, while TCRdb's copy carries only in-frame clones and drops some. The sample includes fewer than 300,000 clones, 70% to 90% of them seen just once. Input material: peripheral blood. The source is a woman aged 50 to 60 with COVID-19, enrolled during active disease. CDR3s include the opening cysteine and the closing phenylalanine or tryptophan. The D gene is left open where the match is weak. Not all rows give a size; the values are once, few, many and, for expanded clones, a class.

.	.	TRBV7-9	TRBJ2-3	TGTGCCAGCAGCCCTCGAGTGGCGTGGAGCGACACAGATACGCAGTATTTT	CASSPRVAWSDTDTQYF
.	.	TRBV28	TRBJ2-7	TGCGCCAGCAGTTTAACTAGCTCCTACGAGCAGTACTTC	CASSLTSSYEQYF
.	.	TRBV6-5	TRBJ1-2	TGTGCCAGCAGTCCTGGACAGATCCGGACTTATGGCTACACCTTC	CASSPGQIRTYGYTF
.	TRBD2	TRBV27	TRBJ2-1	TGTGCCAGCAGGCCTAGCGGGAGGAATGAGCAGTTCTTC	CASRPSGRNEQFF
once	.	TRBV6-1	TRBJ2-7	TGTGCCAGCAGTGAAGCGTTGGTGGGTTTCGTGACGGGCGAGCAGTACTTC	CASSEALVGFVTGEQYF
few	TRBD2	TRBV30	TRBJ2-3	TGTGCGCGGACTAGCGGGACGGGAACAGATACGCAGTATTTT	CARTSGTGTDTQYF
.	TRBD1	TRBV6-5	TRBJ1-4	TGTGCCAGCAGTCCTCCCTGGGACAGGGGAAAACTGTTTTTT	CASSPPWDRGKLFF
.	TRBD2	TRBV5-1	TRBJ2-1	TGCGCCAGCCAGGGACTAGCGGGAGGGCCGAATGAGCAGTTCTTC	CASQGLAGGPNEQFF
.	TRBD1	TRBV5-6	TRBJ2-7	TGTGCCAGCAGCTTGGAGACAGGGCAATCCTACGAGCAGTACTTC	CASSLETGQSYEQYF
.	.	TRBV5-1	TRBJ2-7	TGCGCCAGCAGCTCCCTTCTGGCCGGCGGGGCATCCTACGAGCAGTACTTC	CASSSLLAGGASYEQYF
few	TRBD1	TRBV7-3	TRBJ1-1	TGTGCCAGCAGCCTACAGGGGGGGATGACTGAAGCTTTCTTT	CASSLQGGMTEAFF
.	.	TRBV5-5	TRBJ1-2	TGTGCCAGCAGCTTGGTGAACAGGGAGGGCTACACCTTC	CASSLVNREGYTF
.	.	TRBV12-3/TRBV12-4	TRBJ1-2	TGTGCCAGCAGCCCCTGGACAGTCTATGGCTACACCTTC	CASSPWTVYGYTF
.	.	TRBV18	TRBJ2-3	TGTGCCAGCTCCCAAACGGGAGATACGCAGTATTTT	CASSQTGDTQYF
.	.	TRBV19	TRBJ2-1	TGTGCCAGTAGTATAGTAGCGTCGCTAGGTTTGAATGAGCAGTTCTTC	CASSIVASLGLNEQFF
.	.	TRBV24-1	TRBJ1-4	TGTGCCACCAGTGATCCAGGGACAAATGAAAAACTGTTTTTT	CATSDPGTNEKLFF
.	.	TRBV3-1/TRBV3-2	TRBJ2-1	TGTGCCAGCAGCCAAGGCAGGGGGGGACTAGTGTACAATGAGCAGTTCTTC	CASSQGRGGLVYNEQFF
.	.	TRBV11-2	TRBJ2-1	TGTGACCTAGAGCGGCTCTCCTACAATGAGCAGTTCTTC	CDLERLSYNEQFF
.	.	TRBV19	TRBJ2-5	TGTGCCAGCCGGAGACGCAGGGACCAAGAGACCCAGTACTTC	CASRRRRDQETQYF
.	TRBD1	TRBV24-1	TRBJ1-4	TGTGCCACCAGTGATTTCCCTCGGACAGGGAATGAAAAACTGTTTTTT	CATSDFPRTGNEKLFF
.	.	TRBV10-2	TRBJ1-2	TGCGCCACCCACAGGGACGGGGGCTACACCTTC	CATHRDGGYTF
once	TRBD2	TRBV7-9	TRBJ2-7	TGTGCCAGCAGCTTAAGGAAAGCGGGAGGGCACAACGAGCAGTACTTC	CASSLRKAGGHNEQYF